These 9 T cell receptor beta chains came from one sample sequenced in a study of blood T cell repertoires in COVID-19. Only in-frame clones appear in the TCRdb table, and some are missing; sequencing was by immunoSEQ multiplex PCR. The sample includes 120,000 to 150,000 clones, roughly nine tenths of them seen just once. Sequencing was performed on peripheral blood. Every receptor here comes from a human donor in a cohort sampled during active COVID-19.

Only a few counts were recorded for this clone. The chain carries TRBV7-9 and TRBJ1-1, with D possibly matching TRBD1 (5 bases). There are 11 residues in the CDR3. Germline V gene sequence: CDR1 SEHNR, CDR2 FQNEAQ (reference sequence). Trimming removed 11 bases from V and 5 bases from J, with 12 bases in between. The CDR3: CAGTGGTEAFF. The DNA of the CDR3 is TGTGCCGGAACGGGGGGAACTGAAGCTTTCTTT.

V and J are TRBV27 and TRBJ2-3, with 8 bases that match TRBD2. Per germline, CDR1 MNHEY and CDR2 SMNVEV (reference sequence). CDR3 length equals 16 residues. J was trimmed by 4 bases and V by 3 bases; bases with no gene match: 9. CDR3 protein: CASSFRRGAPSDTQYF. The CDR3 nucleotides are TGTGCCAGCAGTTTTCGGCGGGGGGCCCCCTCAGATACGCAGTATTTT.

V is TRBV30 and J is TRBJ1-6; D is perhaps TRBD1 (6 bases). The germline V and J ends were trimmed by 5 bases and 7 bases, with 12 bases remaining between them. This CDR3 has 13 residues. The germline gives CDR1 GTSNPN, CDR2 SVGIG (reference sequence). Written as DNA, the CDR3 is TGTGCCTGGGGAAGGACAGACAATTCACCCCTCCACTTT. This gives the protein CAWGRTDNSPLHF.

As DNA, the CDR3 is TGTGCCACCAGTGATCGGACTAGCGGGGGGGTCACAGATACGCAGTATTTT. It encodes CATSDRTSGGVTDTQYF. The rearrangement joins TRBV24-1 to TRBJ2-3, with 15 positions matching TRBD2. This CDR3 is 17 amino acids long. Germline-derived CDR1 and CDR2 are KGHDR and SFDVKD. The V gene end was trimmed by 3 bases and the J gene end by 2 bases; junction bases not matched to a gene: 2.

CDR3 protein: CASSKVPGNPYNSPLHF. DNA of the CDR3: TGTGCCAGCAGCAAAGTTCCGGGAAACCCCTATAATTCACCCCTCCACTTT. V usage is TRBV21-1 and J usage is TRBJ1-6. TRBV21-1 has pseudogene status. There are 17 residues in the CDR3.

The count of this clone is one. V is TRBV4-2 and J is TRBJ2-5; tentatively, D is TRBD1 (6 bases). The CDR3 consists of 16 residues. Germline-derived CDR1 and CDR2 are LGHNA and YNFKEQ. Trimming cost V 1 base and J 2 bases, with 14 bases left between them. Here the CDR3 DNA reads TGTGCCAGCAGCCAAGGGACATATAGGGGGCAAGAGACCCAGTACTTC. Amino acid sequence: CASSQGTYRGQETQYF.

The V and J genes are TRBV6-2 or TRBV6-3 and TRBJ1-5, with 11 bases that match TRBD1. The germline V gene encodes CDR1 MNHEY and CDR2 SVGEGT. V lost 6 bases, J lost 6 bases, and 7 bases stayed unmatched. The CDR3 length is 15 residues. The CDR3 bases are TGTGCCAGCAGCCCCAGGACAGGGGGCTTTCAGCCCCAGCATTTT. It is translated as CASSPRTGGFQPQHF.

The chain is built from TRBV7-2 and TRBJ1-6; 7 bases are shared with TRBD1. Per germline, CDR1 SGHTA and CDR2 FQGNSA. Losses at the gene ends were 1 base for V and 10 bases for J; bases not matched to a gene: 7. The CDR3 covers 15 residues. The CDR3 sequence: CASSLDPGGRSPLHF. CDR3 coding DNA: TGTGCCAGCAGCTTAGATCCAGGGGGTCGGTCACCCCTCCACTTT.

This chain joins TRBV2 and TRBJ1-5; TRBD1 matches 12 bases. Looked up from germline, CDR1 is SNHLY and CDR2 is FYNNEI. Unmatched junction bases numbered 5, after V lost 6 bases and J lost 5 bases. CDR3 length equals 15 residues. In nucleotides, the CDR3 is TGTGCCAGCAGCAGGGACAGGGGGCCCCATCAGCCCCAGCATTTT. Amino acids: CASSRDRGPHQPQHF.